The next 26 T cell receptor beta chains were all read from a single sample in a study of cytomegalovirus exposure and HLA in healthy donors. The data were produced by immunoSEQ multiplex PCR, yet TCRdb's version contains in-frame clones alone and is incomplete. The table lists over 100,000 clones, roughly 89% of them singletons, with approximately 3.3% in the top ten. Sequencing used PBMCs. The receptors were sampled from a man younger than 40 in good health and CMV-seronegative.

The genes are TRBV4-1 and TRBJ1-4; D not resolved. V lost 3 bases, J lost 6 bases, and 14 bases lay in between. Germline V gives CDR1 MGHRA, CDR2 YSYEKL. The CDR3 runs 15 residues. CDR3 region: CASSQLLRTHEKLFF. The CDR3 nucleotides are TGCGCCAGCAGCCAGTTGTTGCGAACGCATGAAAAACTGTTTTTT.

This clone was recorded once. V usage is TRBV5-4 and J usage is TRBJ2-3, with D uncertain. The CDR3 sequence is 15 residues long. Germline values: CDR1 SGHNT, CDR2 YYREEE (reference sequence). V dropped 0 bases and J dropped 2 bases, with 10 bases sitting between them. The CDR3 DNA sequence: TGTGCCAGCAGCTTGGACAGCACCGACACAGATACGCAGTATTTT. Translation: CASSLDSTDTDTQYF.

This clone was detected only once. The gene calls are TRBV19 and TRBJ2-1; TRBD1 agrees at 8 bases. The trim removed 0 bases at V and 12 bases at J, leaving 13 bases unmatched. Per the germline V gene, CDR1 is LNHDA and CDR2 is SQIVND (reference sequence). The CDR3 has 16 residues. CDR3 region: CASSIDRTGPPSGQFF. The CDR3 bases are TGTGCCAGTAGTATAGATCGGACAGGGCCCCCCTCAGGGCAGTTCTTC.

The V call is TRBV7-2, the J call TRBJ1-1; TRBD1 is a possible D gene (6 bases). The V end was cut by 2 bases, the J end by 5 bases, with 15 bases between. The germline V gene has CDR1 SGHTA and CDR2 FQGNSA. The CDR3 runs 15 residues. For the CDR3, the DNA is TGTGCCAGCAGCTTAATGTTGGGAGGGGGAACTGAAGCTTTCTTT. It translates to CASSLMLGGGTEAFF.

Only a few counts were recorded for this clone. V is TRBV2 and J is TRBJ1-6, with D possibly TRBD1 on 6 matching bases. V was trimmed by 2 bases and J by 10 bases, leaving 15 bases between them. Per germline, CDR1 SNHLY and CDR2 FYNNEI. The CDR3 covers 15 residues. CDR3 in amino acids: CASSEWEGVGSPLHF. CDR3 DNA: TGTGCCAGCAGTGAATGGGAGGGGGTTGGCTCACCCCTCCACTTT.

The gene calls are TRBV5-4 and TRBJ2-7; perhaps TRBD1 as D (5 bases). The CDR3 is 14 residues long. V lost 4 bases to trimming and J lost 3 bases, with 14 bases between them. Germline CDR1 SGHNT, CDR2 YYREEE (reference sequence). CDR3 sequence reads: CASSTDSSFYEQYF. The CDR3 region has the DNA TGTGCCAGCAGCACAGACAGTAGTTTCTACGAGCAGTACTTC.

V and J are TRBV6-5 and TRBJ1-5; the match to TRBD1 covers 8 bases. Germline-derived CDR1 and CDR2 are MNHEY and SVGAGI. This CDR3 has 15 residues. V lost 0 bases and J lost 6; bases outside the gene matches: 4. CDR3 sequence: CASSYSRQGFQPQHF. In DNA, the CDR3 is TGTGCCAGCAGTTACTCCCGACAGGGGTTTCAGCCCCAGCATTTT.

The chain couples TRBV11-2 to TRBJ1-5; D is possibly TRBD1 (6 bases). Germline CDR1 SGHAT, CDR2 FQNNGV. Trimming removed 6 bases from V and 4 bases from J, with 16 bases in between. This CDR3 has 15 amino acids. The CDR3 loop reads CASSRGRGGNQPQHF. Here the CDR3 DNA reads TGTGCCAGCAGTCGTGGCAGGGGTGGTAATCAGCCCCAGCATTTT. Supplemented by reference TRBV11-2 and TRBJ1-5, the full variable domain reads EAGVAQSPRYKIIEKRQSVAFWCNPISGHATLYWYQQILGQGPKLLIQFQNNGVVDDSQLPKDRFSAERLKGVDSTLKIQPAKLEDSAVYLCASSRGRGGNQPQHFGDGTRLSIL.

The chain couples TRBV5-1 to TRBJ2-1; 9 nucleotides agree with TRBD1. Per germline, CDR1 SGHRS and CDR2 YFSETQ. V was clipped by 4 bases and J by 6 bases; unmatched bases: 8. The CDR3 covers 15 residues. Here the CDR3 reads CASSRTGTGSNEQFF. Here the CDR3 DNA reads TGCGCCAGCAGCAGGACCGGGACAGGGAGCAATGAGCAGTTCTTC.

CDR3 sequence: CASSPGLAGGPRETQYF. The CDR3 bases are TGTGCCAGCAGTCCGGGACTAGCGGGGGGGCCTAGGGAGACCCAGTACTTC. The gene calls are TRBV4-2 and TRBJ2-5, with 16 bases lining up with TRBD2. The CDR3 has 17 residues. The ends lost 6 bases at V and 5 bases at J; junction bases unmatched: 9. Germline CDR1 is LGHNA and CDR2 is YNFKEQ.

This chain links TRBV6-6 with TRBJ2-7; 8 bases agree with TRBD1. Trimming took 5 bases from V and 2 from J; bases not matched to a gene: 11. CDR1 is MNHNY, CDR2 SVGAGI, per germline (reference sequence). There are 16 residues in the CDR3. The CDR3 DNA reads as TGTGCCAGCAGTAATCCCGGGGACAGGTTGACCTACGAGCAGTACTTC. This gives the protein CASSNPGDRLTYEQYF.

The chain is built from TRBV19 and TRBJ2-2; 7 bases align to TRBD1. Germline V CDR1 and CDR2: LNHDA, SQIVND (reference sequence). CDR3 length equals 19 residues. V was clipped by 1 base and J by 0 bases; unmatched bases: 11. The DNA of the CDR3 is TGTGCCAGTAGTATAGTCCCTCCGGTGACAGGGCCGAACACCGGGGAGCTGTTTTTT. It specifies CASSIVPPVTGPNTGELFF.

The chain combines TRBV6-1 with TRBJ2-5; 11 positions agree with TRBD2. Germline V gene sequence: CDR1 MNHNS, CDR2 SASEGT. CDR3 length equals 15 residues. Unmatched junction bases numbered 5, after V lost 3 bases and J lost 5 bases. The CDR3 sequence: CASSDIAGGRETQYF. CDR3 DNA: TGTGCCAGCAGTGATATAGCGGGGGGGCGGGAGACCCAGTACTTC.

The chain has TRBV19 and TRBJ1-6; 9 bases map to TRBD1. The CDR3 is 14 amino acids. The V segment lost 4 bases and the J segment 11 bases; nucleotides outside the gene matches: 6. Germline CDR1 reads LNHDA; CDR2 reads SQIVND (reference sequence). CDR3 DNA sequence: TGTGCCAGTAGTAGGGGACAGGGAGAGACACCCCTCCACTTT. It yields the protein CASSRGQGETPLHF.

The V gene is TRBV7-9, the J gene TRBJ1-1; D unresolved. The CDR3 loop spans 12 amino acids. Germline V gene sequence: CDR1 SEHNR, CDR2 FQNEAQ (reference sequence). Trimming removed 5 bases from V and 5 bases from J, with 9 bases in between. The CDR3 coding sequence is TGTGCCAGCAGCCCCGATAGTACTGAAGCTTTCTTT. It codes for CASSPDSTEAFF.

V gene TRBV6-1 combines with J gene TRBJ1-6; no firm D call. CDR3 length: 16 amino acids. Germline CDR1 and CDR2: MNHNS and SASEGT. V shed 0 bases and J shed 0 bases, with 6 bases lying between them. The CDR3 protein is CASSEAGSSYNSPLHF. The CDR3 DNA is TGTGCCAGCAGTGAAGCAGGGAGCTCCTATAATTCACCCCTCCACTTT.

The V and J genes are TRBV13 and TRBJ1-1; D is ambiguous. The CDR3 length is 16 residues. Germline V gene sequence: CDR1 PRHDT, CDR2 FYEKMQ (reference sequence). Trimming cost V 5 bases and J 11 bases, with 27 bases left between them. The CDR3 loop is CASSTTQAGLRVNAFF. CDR3 DNA sequence: TGTGCCAGCAGCACGACGCAAGCCGGACTGCGTGTTAATGCTTTCTTT.

This chain uses TRBV7-2 with TRBJ1-1, with 8 bases lining up with TRBD1. The CDR3 is 12 amino acids. J was trimmed by 8 bases and V by 5 bases; bases with no gene match: 4. Germline CDR1 reads SGHTA; CDR2 reads FQGNSA. The CDR3 loop is CASSKGTGEAFF. The CDR3 bases are TGTGCCAGCAGCAAAGGGACAGGCGAAGCTTTCTTT.

This clone was detected only once. The gene calls are TRBV28 and TRBJ2-1; maybe TRBD1 (5 bases). Between the trimmed V and J ends, which lost 6 bases and 10 bases, there was a span of 16 bases. From germline, CDR1 is MDHEN and CDR2 SYDVKM. This CDR3 comprises 13 residues. The CDR3 DNA reads as TGTGCCAGCAGGGCAGGGCTTCCCCTCGAGCAGTTCTTC. Its translation: CASRAGLPLEQFF.

CDR3 in DNA: TGTGCCAGCAGTGAACGGGGAGGGGGGAGAGGTACGCAGTATTTT. It codes for CASSERGGGRGTQYF. The chain has TRBV6-1 and TRBJ2-3; D possibly corresponds to TRBD2 (7 bases). The CDR3 contains 15 residues. The ends were cut back, 2 bases at V and 8 bases at J, with 17 bases in the middle. Germline lookup yields CDR1 MNHNS and CDR2 SASEGT.

The rearrangement uses TRBV6-5 and TRBJ1-2; D gene uncertain. The V end lost 7 bases, the J end lost 7 bases, and 13 bases lay between the germline ends. CDR1 is MNHEY and CDR2 is SVGAGI in the germline V gene. The CDR3 extends over 12 amino acids. CDR3 protein: CASTSSSGGYTF. The DNA of the CDR3 is TGTGCCAGCACCTCTTCGTCGGGTGGCTACACCTTC.

This clone was seen only a few times. Different DNA sequences within this sample yield the same CDR3. The chain employs TRBV18 and TRBJ1-6; 9 nucleotides agree with TRBD1. The CDR3 totals 14 residues. With 6 bases clipped from V and 10 bases from J, the junction kept 7 bases outside the gene matches. The germline V gene encodes CDR1 KGHSH and CDR2 LQKENI. The CDR3 coding sequence is TGTGCCAGCTCGTCGGACAGGGGAAGATCACCCCTCCACTTT. Amino acid sequence: CASSSDRGRSPLHF.

This clone was detected ten times or more. The rearrangement uses TRBV4-1 and TRBJ2-7; the D is unclear. CDR3 length: 14 residues. The V end lost 1 base, the J end lost 1 base, and 8 bases lay between the germline ends. The germline V gene has CDR1 MGHRA and CDR2 YSYEKL. The CDR3 region has the DNA TGCGCCAGCAGCCAAGTCACCAGATCCTACGAGCAGTACTTC. Translation gives CASSQVTRSYEQYF.

This clone was found a few times. The chain is built from TRBV2 and TRBJ2-7; 7 positions match TRBD1. This CDR3 region has 13 residues. The V segment lost 8 bases and the J segment 3 bases; nucleotides outside the gene matches: 7. Germline values: CDR1 SNHLY, CDR2 FYNNEI. In DNA form, the CDR3 reads TGTGCCAGCTTACAGGGGATTGTCTACGAGCAGTACTTC. Encoded protein: CASLQGIVYEQYF.

The rearrangement uses TRBV19 and TRBJ2-7; TRBD1 is a possible D gene (6 bases). CDR1 is LNHDA and CDR2 is SQIVND in the germline V gene (reference sequence). CDR3 size: 14 residues. V was clipped by 3 bases and J by 7 bases, with 16 bases between them. As DNA, the CDR3 is TGTGCCAGTAGTATGGTGGGACACTCTTTGGAGCAGTACTTC. Protein product: CASSMVGHSLEQYF.

The chain is built from TRBV27 and TRBJ2-7; D may be TRBD2 (5 bases). With 6 bases removed from V and 5 bases from J, the gap between germline ends came to 23 bases. Germline V CDR1 and CDR2: MNHEY, SMNVEV (reference sequence). The CDR3 spans 16 residues. The CDR3 loop is CASSLTPGTLWNEQYF. The CDR3 coding sequence is TGTGCCAGCAGCCTGACCCCGGGAACCCTCTGGAACGAGCAGTACTTC.